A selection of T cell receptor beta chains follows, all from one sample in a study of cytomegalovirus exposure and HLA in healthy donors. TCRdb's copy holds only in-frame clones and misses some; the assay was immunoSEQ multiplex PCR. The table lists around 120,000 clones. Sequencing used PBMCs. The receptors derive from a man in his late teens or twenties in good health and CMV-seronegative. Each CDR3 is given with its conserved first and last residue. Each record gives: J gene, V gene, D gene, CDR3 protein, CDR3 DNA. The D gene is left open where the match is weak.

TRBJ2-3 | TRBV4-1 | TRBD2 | CASSRDTSGPTDTQYF | TGCGCCAGCAGCCGCGATACTAGCGGACCAACAGATACGCAGTATTTT
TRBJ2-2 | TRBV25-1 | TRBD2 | CASSVGGGAGELFF | TGTGCCAGCAGTGTCGGCGGGGGGGCTGGGGAGCTGTTTTTT
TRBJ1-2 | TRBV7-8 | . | CASSLDYPQGSGYTF | TGTGCCAGCAGCTTAGATTATCCACAGGGATCTGGCTACACCTTC
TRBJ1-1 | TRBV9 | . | CASGGGWLNTEAFF | TGTGCCAGCGGGGGGGGGTGGCTTAACACTGAAGCTTTCTTT
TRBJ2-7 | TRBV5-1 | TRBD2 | CASSSGLAAYEQYF | TGCGCCAGCAGCTCGGGACTAGCGGCCTACGAGCAGTACTTC
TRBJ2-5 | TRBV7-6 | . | CASTPGGTGETQYF | TGTGCCAGCACCCCCGGGGGAACTGGGGAGACCCAGTACTTC
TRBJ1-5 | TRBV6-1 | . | CASSSGGSSPRGHF | TGTGCCAGCAGCTCCGGAGGGTCTTCGCCAAGGGGGCATTTT
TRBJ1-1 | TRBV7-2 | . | CASSPPGVEAFF | TGTGCCAGCAGCCCCCCGGGGGTGGAAGCTTTCTTT
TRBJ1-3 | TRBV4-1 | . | CASSQVLPSSGNTIYF | TGCGCCAGCAGCCAAGTTCTCCCGAGCTCTGGAAACACCATATATTTT
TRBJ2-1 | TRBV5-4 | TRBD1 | CASNGQGSSSYNEQFF | TGTGCCAGCAACGGACAGGGTTCCAGTTCCTACAATGAGCAGTTCTTC
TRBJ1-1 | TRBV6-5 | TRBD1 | CASNPTGGWTEAFF | TGTGCCAGCAATCCGACAGGGGGATGGACTGAAGCTTTCTTT
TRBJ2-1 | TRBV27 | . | CASSLARSSGEQFF | TGTGCCAGCAGTCTCGCCCGATCATCAGGTGAGCAGTTCTTC
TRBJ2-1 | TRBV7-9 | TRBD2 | CASSSGGRVSYNEQFF | TGTGCCAGCAGCTCTGGCGGGAGGGTCTCCTACAATGAGCAGTTCTTC
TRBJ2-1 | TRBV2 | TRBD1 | CASTRDSGYNEQFF | TGTGCCAGCACCCGGGACAGCGGCTACAATGAGCAGTTCTTC
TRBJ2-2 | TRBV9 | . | CASSAAQYNGELFF | TGTGCCAGCAGCGCCGCCCAGTATAACGGGGAGCTGTTTTTT
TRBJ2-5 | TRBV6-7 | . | CASSSGAGYWETQYF | TGTGCCAGCAGTTCTGGGGCGGGATACTGGGAGACCCAGTACTTC
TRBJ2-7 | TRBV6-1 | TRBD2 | CASSPGLAVSEQYF | TGTGCCAGCAGCCCGGGACTAGCGGTTTCCGAGCAGTACTTC
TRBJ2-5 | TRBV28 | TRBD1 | CASSTTGTGGAEYQETQYF | TGTGCCAGCAGTACTACCGGGACAGGGGGCGCCGAGTACCAAGAGACCCAGTACTTC
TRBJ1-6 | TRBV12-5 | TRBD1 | CASGLFTAGQVSIQSNSPLHF | TGTGCTAGTGGTTTGTTCACCGCCGGACAGGTCTCGATACAGTCGAATTCACCCCTCCACTTT
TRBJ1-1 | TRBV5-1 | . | CASSLSGQGLTEAFF | TGCGCCAGCAGCCTTTCTGGTCAGGGACTCACTGAAGCTTTCTTT
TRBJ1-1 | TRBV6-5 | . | CASIPTNDFYTEAFF | TGTGCCAGCATACCTACGAATGACTTTTACACTGAAGCTTTCTTT
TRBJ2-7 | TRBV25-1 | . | CASSVYFEQYF | TGTGCCAGCAGTGTTTACTTCGAGCAGTACTTC
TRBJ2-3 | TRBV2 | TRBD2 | CASSGEGGSTDTQYF | TGTGCCAGCAGTGGGGAGGGAGGGAGCACAGATACGCAGTATTTT
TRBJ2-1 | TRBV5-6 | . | CASSSGPGSNEQFF | TGTGCCAGCAGCTCGGGCCCAGGGTCTAATGAGCAGTTCTTC
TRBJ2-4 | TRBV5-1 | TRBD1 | CASSRNRGAKNIQYF | TGCGCCAGCAGTCGCAACAGGGGAGCCAAAAACATTCAGTACTTC
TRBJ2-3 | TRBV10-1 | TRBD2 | CASSQTTSGATDTQYF | TGCGCCAGCAGTCAAACGACTAGCGGGGCCACAGATACGCAGTATTTT
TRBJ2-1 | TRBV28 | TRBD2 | CASSLSGRAVYNEQFF | TGTGCCAGCAGCCTTAGCGGGAGGGCCGTCTACAATGAGCAGTTCTTC
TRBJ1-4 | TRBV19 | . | CATQNVRLATNEKLFF | TGTGCCACCCAAAACGTTCGGTTAGCAACTAATGAAAAACTGTTTTTT